This T cell receptor (beta chain) was captured by sequencing in a study of blood T cells in healthy people across ages. The sample providers were healthy Caucasian people from Russia, aged about 6 to 90. Details on this clonotype: Its target is not known.

Study observations and caveats: Higher diversity, along with more naive CD4+ cells, distinguished long-lived donors from aged donors. There was no known CMV status for donors, so expanded clonotype changes were possibly confounded.

The authors ran a second PCR of about 7 to 11 cycles using a sample-barcoded 5' primer and a J-beta primer mix. The template-switch adaptor, which had 12 random nucleotides, put a tag on each cDNA molecule. TCRdb reanalysed the 5' RACE reads using MiXCR and keeps one entry per CDR3 protein. Among about 1.4 million distinct CDR3 sequences listed, approximately 59% were seen once. What was sequenced was blood. This receptor was taken from a man aged 18 to 29 in good health.

The DNA for the CDR3 is TGTGCCATCAGTGAGGGGGATGCTTATAGGGCCCAGTACTTC. It specifies CAISEGDAYRAQYF. This chain joins TRBV10-3 and TRBJ2-5; D ambiguous. The CDR3 length is 14 residues. The V and J ends lost 2 bases and 9 bases respectively, with 16 bases between them. Germline V CDR1 and CDR2: ENHRY, SYGVKD.